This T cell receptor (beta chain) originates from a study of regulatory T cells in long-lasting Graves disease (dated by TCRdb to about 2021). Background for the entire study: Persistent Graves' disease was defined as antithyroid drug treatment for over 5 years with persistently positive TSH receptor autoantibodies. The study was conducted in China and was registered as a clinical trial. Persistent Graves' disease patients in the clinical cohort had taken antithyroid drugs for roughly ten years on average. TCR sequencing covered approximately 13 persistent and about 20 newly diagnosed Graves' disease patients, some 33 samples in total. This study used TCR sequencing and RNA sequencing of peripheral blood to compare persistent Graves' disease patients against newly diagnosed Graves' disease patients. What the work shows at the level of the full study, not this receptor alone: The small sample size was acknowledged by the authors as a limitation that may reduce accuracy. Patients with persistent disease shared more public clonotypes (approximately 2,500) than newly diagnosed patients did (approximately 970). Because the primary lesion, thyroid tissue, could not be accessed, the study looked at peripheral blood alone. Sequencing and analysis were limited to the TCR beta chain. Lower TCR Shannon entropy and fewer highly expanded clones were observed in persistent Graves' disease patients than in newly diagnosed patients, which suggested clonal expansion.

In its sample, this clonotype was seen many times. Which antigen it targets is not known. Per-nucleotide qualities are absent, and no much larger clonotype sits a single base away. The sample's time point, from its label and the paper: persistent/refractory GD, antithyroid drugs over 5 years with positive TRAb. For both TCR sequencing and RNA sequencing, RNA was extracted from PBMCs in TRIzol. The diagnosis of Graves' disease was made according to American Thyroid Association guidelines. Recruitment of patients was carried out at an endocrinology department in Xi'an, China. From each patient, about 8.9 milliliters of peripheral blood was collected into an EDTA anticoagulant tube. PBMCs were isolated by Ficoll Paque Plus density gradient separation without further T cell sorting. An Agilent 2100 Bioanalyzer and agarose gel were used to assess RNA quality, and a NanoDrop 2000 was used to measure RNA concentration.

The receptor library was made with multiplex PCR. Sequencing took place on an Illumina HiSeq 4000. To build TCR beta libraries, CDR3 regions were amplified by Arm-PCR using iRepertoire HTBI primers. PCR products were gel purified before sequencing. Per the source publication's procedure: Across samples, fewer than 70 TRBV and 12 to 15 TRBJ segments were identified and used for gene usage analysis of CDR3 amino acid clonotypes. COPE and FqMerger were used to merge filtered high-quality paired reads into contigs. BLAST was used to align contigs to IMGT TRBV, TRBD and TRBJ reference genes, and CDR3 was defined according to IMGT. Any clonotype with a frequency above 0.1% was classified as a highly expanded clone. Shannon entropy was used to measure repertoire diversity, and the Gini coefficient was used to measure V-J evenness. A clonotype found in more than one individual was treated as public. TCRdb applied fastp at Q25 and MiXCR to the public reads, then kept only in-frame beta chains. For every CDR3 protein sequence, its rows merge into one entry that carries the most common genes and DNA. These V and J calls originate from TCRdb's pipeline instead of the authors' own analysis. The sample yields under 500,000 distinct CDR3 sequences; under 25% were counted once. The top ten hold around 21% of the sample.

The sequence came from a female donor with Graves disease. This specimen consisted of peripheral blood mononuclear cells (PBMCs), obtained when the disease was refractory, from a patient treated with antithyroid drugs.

This receptor has the CDR3 CASSLARGLVEQYF. DNA sequence: TGTGCCAGCAGCTTAGCGCGGGGACTGGTCGAGCAGTACTTC. This chain is built from TRBV7-2 and TRBJ2-7; the D region possibly corresponds to TRBD2 (6 bases align). Taken from the germline V gene, the CDR1 and CDR2 loops are SGHTA and FQGNSA. A distance of 12 bases separates the germline ends of V and J, which lose 0 bases and 6 bases respectively. The CDR3 goes from the cysteine to the phenylalanine over 14 residues. Just CDR3 DNA is preserved here, 42 bases in frame from base 1.